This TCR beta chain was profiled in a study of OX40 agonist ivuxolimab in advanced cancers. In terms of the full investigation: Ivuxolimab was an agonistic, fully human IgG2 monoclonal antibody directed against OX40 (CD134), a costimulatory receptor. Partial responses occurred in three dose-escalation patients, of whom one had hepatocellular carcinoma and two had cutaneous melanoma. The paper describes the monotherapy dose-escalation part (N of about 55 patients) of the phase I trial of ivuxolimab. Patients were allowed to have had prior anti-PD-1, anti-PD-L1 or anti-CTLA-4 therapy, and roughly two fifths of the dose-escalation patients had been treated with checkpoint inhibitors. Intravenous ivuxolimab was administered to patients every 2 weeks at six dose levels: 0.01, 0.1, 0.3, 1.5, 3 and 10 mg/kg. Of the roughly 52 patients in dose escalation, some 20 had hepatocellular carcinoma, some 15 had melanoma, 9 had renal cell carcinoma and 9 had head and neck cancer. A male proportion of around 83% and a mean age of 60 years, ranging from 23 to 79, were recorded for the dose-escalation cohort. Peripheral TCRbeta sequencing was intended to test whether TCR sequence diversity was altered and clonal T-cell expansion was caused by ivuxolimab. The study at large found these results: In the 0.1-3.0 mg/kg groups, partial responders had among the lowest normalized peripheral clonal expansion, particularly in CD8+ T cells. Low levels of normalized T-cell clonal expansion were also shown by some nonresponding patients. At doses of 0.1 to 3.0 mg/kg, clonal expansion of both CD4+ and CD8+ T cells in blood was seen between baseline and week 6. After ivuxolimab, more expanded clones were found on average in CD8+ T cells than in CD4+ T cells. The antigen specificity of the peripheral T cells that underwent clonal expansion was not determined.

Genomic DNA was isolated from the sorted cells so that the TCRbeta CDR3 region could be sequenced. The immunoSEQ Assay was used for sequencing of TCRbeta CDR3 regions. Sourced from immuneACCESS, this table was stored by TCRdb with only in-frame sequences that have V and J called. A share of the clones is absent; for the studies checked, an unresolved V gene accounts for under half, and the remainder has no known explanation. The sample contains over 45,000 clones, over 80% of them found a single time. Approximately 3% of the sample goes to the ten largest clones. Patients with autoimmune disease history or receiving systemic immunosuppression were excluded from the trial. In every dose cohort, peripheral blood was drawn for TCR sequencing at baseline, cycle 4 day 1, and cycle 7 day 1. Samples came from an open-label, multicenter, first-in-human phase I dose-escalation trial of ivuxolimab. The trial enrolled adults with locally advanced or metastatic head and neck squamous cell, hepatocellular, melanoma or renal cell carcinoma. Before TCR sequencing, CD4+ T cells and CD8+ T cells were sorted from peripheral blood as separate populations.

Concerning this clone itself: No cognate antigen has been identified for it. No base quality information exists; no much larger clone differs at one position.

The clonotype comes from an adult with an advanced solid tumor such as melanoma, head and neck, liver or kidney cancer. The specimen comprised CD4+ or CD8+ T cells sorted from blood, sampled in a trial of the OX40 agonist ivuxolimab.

The CDR3 is CASSPLAITDTQYF. The DNA sequence is TGTGCCAGCAGCCCGTTGGCGATCACAGATACGCAGTATTTT. The rearrangement joined TRBV6-5 to TRBJ2-3, with no D gene named confidently. Based on the germline V gene, the CDR1 and CDR2 sequences are MNHEY and SVGAGI. The CDR3 measures 14 amino acids from cysteine to phenylalanine. Solely the CDR3 DNA is kept, with 42 bases framed from the first base. V is clipped by 6 bases and J by 2 bases, and the sequence between their germline boundaries is 12 bases long.